Shown below are 21 T cell receptor beta chains from a single sample sequenced in a study of molecular identifiers for immune sequencing clone quantification. Using its own MiXCR run on the PCR reads, TCRdb lists one record per CDR3 protein. The sample holds approximately 320,000 distinct CDR3 sequences; about a quarter are singletons and the top ten take 0.74%. The specimen sequenced was naive CD8+ T cells from blood, with Jurkat cell RNA spiked in. Subset in this sample: FACS-sorted CD8+CD4-CCR7+CD45RA+ naive T cells. These TCRs come from a human donor in good health. Some libraries in this study had Jurkat cell RNA spiked in.

The V and J genes are TRBV4-1 and TRBJ1-1; the D gene is possibly TRBD1 (6 bases). Germline V CDR1 and CDR2: MGHRA, YSYEKL. Trimming stripped 1 base from V and 5 bases from J, with 11 bases between. The CDR3 covers 14 residues. DNA for the CDR3: TGCGCCAGCAGCCAAGGTTGGGGGCTGACTGAAGCTTTCTTT. Translating gives CASSQGWGLTEAFF.

This chain connects TRBV4-1 to TRBJ1-5; D gene uncertain. Germline V CDR1 and CDR2: MGHRA, YSYEKL. The CDR3 is 16 amino acids. The germline V and J ends were trimmed by 0 bases and 9 bases, with 18 bases remaining between them. The CDR3 DNA sequence: TGCGCCAGCAGCCAAGAGGAGGGTATCGTGGCTCGGCCCCAGCATTTT. Translated, it gives CASSQEEGIVARPQHF.

This clonotype was observed many times. The V call is TRBV30, the J call TRBJ1-1; D is unclear. This CDR3 has 13 residues. Trimming pared 1 base from V and 4 bases from J, leaving 10 bases between. Germline CDR1 and CDR2: GTSNPN and SVGIG (reference sequence). The CDR3 is CAWSGGSGTEAFF. The CDR3 bases are TGTGCCTGGAGTGGAGGGTCGGGCACTGAAGCTTTCTTT.

To note about this clonotype: This likely comes from a read error, as the CDR3 has no conserved phenylalanine or tryptophan at its end. It is unclear where the CDR3 begins or ends on the DNA, so no DNA is shown, and the CDR3 is as TCRdb lists it. The rearrangement joins TRBV28 to TRBJ1-1; no DNA check was done on the table's D call, TRBD1. 14 amino acids form the CDR3, both terminal residues included. Germline CDR1 MDHEN, CDR2 SYDVKM. The CDR3 spells CASSFFRDGTEALI.

This clonotype was observed a handful of times. The V and J genes are TRBV19 and TRBJ2-3; 9 positions match TRBD1. Germline V lookup: CDR1 LNHDA, CDR2 SQIVND (reference sequence). The CDR3 totals 14 residues. V lost 6 bases, J lost 4 bases, and 5 bases stayed unmatched. The CDR3 region has the DNA TGTGCCAGTAGCGGGACAGGGACCCCAGATACGCAGTATTTT. Translation: CASSGTGTPDTQYF.

This clonotype was observed a handful of times. This rearrangement joins TRBV24-1 to TRBJ2-7, with D possibly TRBD1 on 7 matching bases. The V gene lost 8 bases and the J gene lost 5 bases, with 12 bases spanning the gap. The CDR3 is made up of 12 amino acids. The germline V gene encodes CDR1 KGHDR and CDR2 SFDVKD. DNA of the CDR3: TGTGCCACCACCTTCAGGGGGGACGAGCAGTACTTC. Its translation is CATTFRGDEQYF.

This clonotype was observed a few times. This chain's CDR3 is CASSYSAGDSTDTQYF. DNA of the CDR3: TGTGCCAGCAGTTACTCTGCGGGGGATAGCACAGATACGCAGTATTTT. This rearrangement joins TRBV6-2 or TRBV6-3 to TRBJ2-3; 7 nucleotides line up with TRBD2. Germline CDR1 MNHEY, CDR2 SVGEGT. This CDR3 spans 16 amino acids. V gave up 0 bases and J gave up 0 bases; unmatched junction bases: 3.

V and J are TRBV11-2 and TRBJ2-3; 12 nucleotides agree with TRBD2. Losses at the gene ends were 1 base for V and 3 bases for J; bases not matched to a gene: 11. CDR3 length equals 19 residues. CDR1 is SGHAT and CDR2 is FQNNGV in the germline V gene. The CDR3, as DNA: TGTGCCAGCAGCTTAGGCCCTCTAGCGGGGGGGCCAGATACAGATACGCAGTATTTT. Amino acid sequence: CASSLGPLAGGPDTDTQYF.

This clonotype was observed a handful of times. One end of the junction varies from germline; a read error may be responsible. The chain couples TRBV27 to TRBJ2-3, with TRBD2 identical over 9 bases. This CDR3 is 15 amino acids long. The germline V gene encodes CDR1 MNHEY and CDR2 SMNVEV (reference sequence). The CDR3 region is CAGSLSSGGTDTQYF. The CDR3 bases are TGTGCCGGCAGTTTATCTAGCGGGGGCACAGATACGCAGTATTTT.

The chain couples TRBV6-6 to TRBJ2-7; TRBD1 matches 7 bases. Germline V lookup: CDR1 MNHNY, CDR2 SVGAGI (reference sequence). The length of the CDR3 is 14 residues. Trimming at V came to 0 bases and at J to 4 bases, leaving 3 bases not matched to a gene. CDR3 nucleotides: TGTGCCAGCAGTTACTCGACAGGGCGGTACGAGCAGTACTTC. Translation gives CASSYSTGRYEQYF.

This clonotype was seen more than once but under ten times. The chain uses TRBV21-1 and TRBJ2-5; the DNA was not compared with TRBD1, the D call given in the table. TRBV21-1 is a known pseudogene. CDR3 size: 15 residues. DNA of the CDR3: TGTGCCAGCAGCAAAGCGCTCCGGCCGGCCCGGGCCCAGTACTTC. Amino acid sequence: CASSKALRPARAQYF.

This clonotype was detected many times. The chain carries TRBV12-3 or TRBV12-4 and TRBJ1-5; D unresolved. Trimming stripped 4 bases from V and 6 bases from J, with 16 bases between. The CDR3 extends over 15 amino acids. CDR3 protein: CASSSGSPITQPQHF. The CDR3 bases are TGTGCCAGCAGTTCTGGTTCGCCTATCACTCAGCCCCAGCATTTT.

This clonotype was seen at least ten times. The chain carries TRBV7-2 and TRBJ1-1; no clear D gene. Germline CDR1 reads SGHTA; CDR2 reads FQGNSA. CDR3 length: 14 residues. Between the trimmed V and J ends, which lost 2 bases and 4 bases, there was a span of 11 bases. CDR3 region: CASSLSDIGTEAFF. The CDR3 DNA is TGTGCCAGCAGCTTAAGTGACATCGGCACTGAAGCTTTCTTT.

This clonotype appeared a few times. CDR3 nucleotide sequence: TGTGCCAGCAGCGTAGGACAGGGAAAATATCAAGAGACCCAGTACTTC. Its translation is CASSVGQGKYQETQYF. The V and J genes are TRBV7-9 and TRBJ2-5; 8 bases align to TRBD1. This CDR3 is built from 16 residues. V lost 5 bases and J lost 2; bases outside the gene matches: 10. The germline V gene encodes CDR1 SEHNR and CDR2 FQNEAQ (reference sequence).

This clonotype was seen many times. CDR3 sequence (DNA): TGTGCCAGCAGCATATACAGGGGGCGCGGCACAGATACGCAGTATTTT. Protein: CASSIYRGRGTDTQYF. The rearrangement links TRBV7-9 to TRBJ2-3, with 9 bases fitting TRBD1. The junction had 7 bases not matched to a gene; V was cut back by 5 bases and J by 1 base. Germline CDR1 SEHNR, CDR2 FQNEAQ (reference sequence). The CDR3 is made up of 16 amino acids.

The chain recombines TRBV2 with TRBJ1-1, with D maybe TRBD1 (5 bases). The CDR3 spans 12 residues. The V and J ends lost 9 bases and 6 bases respectively, with 14 bases between them. CDR1 SNHLY and CDR2 FYNNEI come from the germline V gene. Here the CDR3 reads CASDAGIAEAFF. CDR3 nucleotides: TGTGCCAGTGACGCAGGGATCGCTGAAGCTTTCTTT.

The chain uses TRBV7-9 and TRBJ2-7; TRBD2 is a possible D gene (6 bases). V was trimmed by 10 bases and J by 5 bases, leaving 18 bases between them. Germline V lookup: CDR1 SEHNR, CDR2 FQNEAQ (reference sequence). This CDR3 spans 13 amino acids. CDR3 sequence reads: CATGTGSNHEQYF. The DNA of the CDR3 is TGTGCCACCGGCACCGGGAGTAACCACGAGCAGTACTTC.

This clonotype was counted many times. The chain recombines TRBV7-9 with TRBJ2-2; D unresolved. Trimming removed 4 bases from V and 7 bases from J, with 4 bases in between. Germline CDR1 and CDR2: SEHNR and FQNEAQ (reference sequence). The CDR3 is 11 residues long. The chain's CDR3 is CASSWLGELFF. The CDR3 DNA reads as TGTGCCAGCAGCTGGCTCGGGGAGCTGTTTTTT. The full variable domain, its missing parts supplied by reference TRBV7-9 and TRBJ2-2, is DTGVSQNPRHKITKRGQNVTFRCDPISEHNRLYWYRQTLGQGPEFLTYFQNEAQLEKSRLLSDRFSAERPKGSFSTLEIQRTEQGDSAMYLCASSWLGELFFGEGSRLTVL.

This clonotype was seen many times. The chain has TRBV4-1 and TRBJ1-5, with TRBD1 as a possible D gene (5 bases). Germline lookup yields CDR1 MGHRA and CDR2 YSYEKL. Trimming took off 2 bases at V and 1 base at J, with 6 bases between the two ends. This CDR3 contains 14 residues. The CDR3 protein is CASSQRQSNQPQHF. The CDR3, as DNA: TGCGCCAGCAGCCAAAGACAGAGCAATCAGCCCCAGCATTTT.

In this sample, this clonotype turned up a few times. The chain couples TRBV7-9 to TRBJ2-4, with 10 bases aligning to TRBD1. The germline V gene encodes CDR1 SEHNR and CDR2 FQNEAQ (reference sequence). The CDR3 consists of 16 residues. V lost 4 bases, J lost 3 bases, and 6 bases stayed unmatched. The CDR3 DNA reads TGTGCCAGCAGCTCGACAGGGGGCTTGGTCAAAAACATTCAGTACTTC. This encodes CASSSTGGLVKNIQYF. The full variable domain, its missing parts supplied by reference TRBV7-9 and TRBJ2-4, is DTGVSQNPRHKITKRGQNVTFRCDPISEHNRLYWYRQTLGQGPEFLTYFQNEAQLEKSRLLSDRFSAERPKGSFSTLEIQRTEQGDSAMYLCASSSTGGLVKNIQYFGAGTRLSVL.

This clonotype has more than one count but fewer than ten. The CDR3 does not close with the conserved phenylalanine or tryptophan, likely indicating a read error. This chain connects TRBV7-9 to TRBJ2-7, with 9 bases matching TRBD2. V shed 5 bases, J shed 4 bases, and the junction held 12 bases outside the gene matches. Germline V gene lookup returns CDR1 SEHNR and CDR2 FQNEAQ (reference sequence). The CDR3 totals 16 residues. The CDR3 coding sequence is TGTGCCAGCAGCCGCGGACCGGGACTAGCAGATTACGAGCAGTACCTC. Amino acids: CASSRGPGLADYEQYL.